This T cell receptor (beta chain) was recorded in a study of T cells after yellow fever vaccination. Findings of the study overall: Primary-vaccination clones mostly resurfaced post-booster (more than 95% CD4, more than 80% CD8).

This CDR3 comprises 16 residues. Germline V lookup: CDR1 MNHEY, CDR2 SVGAGI. Trimming removed 5 bases from V and 2 bases from J, with 19 bases in between. The authors made TCR cDNA by 5'RACE template switching, adding a universal primer site and UMIs. TCRdb redid the calling of the 5' RACE reads with MiXCR, one entry per CDR3 protein. This sample has hundreds of thousands of distinct CDR3 sequences, with approximately 12% found just once. This clonotype was seen more than once but under ten times. Its specificity is unknown. The J gene is TRBJ2-7, the V gene TRBV6-5; D may match TRBD1 or TRBD2 (5 bases each). The TCR was taken from a man between 18 and 35 years old who received the YFV17D yellow fever vaccine. The source was CD4+ T cells sorted from PBMCs, collected 15 days after the yellow fever booster vaccination. Written as DNA, the CDR3 is TGTGCCAGCAGTCTCACGGGCGCCCGGGGACCCTACGAGCAGTACTTC. It codes for CASSLTGARGPYEQYF.